The T cell receptor beta chain under discussion was sequenced for a study of T cell repertoires in cytomegalovirus infection. Overall study: Signatures in public TCR beta sequences pointed to both CMV infection and matching HLA type.

The V gene's germline CDR1 is SGHTA and CDR2 FQGNSA. The junction had 6 bases not matched to a gene; V was cut back by 11 bases and J by 3 bases. CDR3 length: 15 amino acids. This clonotype came up a few times. Its antigen is undetermined. In TCRdb, the reads were re-called with MiXCR into one record per CDR3 protein. The data hold hundreds of thousands of distinct CDR3 sequences, with approximately 34% observed a single time. Study outcomes and limitations: Across the ex vivo response, the dominant clonotypes were HLA-C-restricted CMV-specific TCR beta clonotypes. Cumulated frequencies of public TCR beta families served to identify carriers of CMV plus the relevant HLA.

Material for sequencing was PBMCs. This receptor was obtained from a human donor in good health (CMV status not recorded). Some clones in this sample may be carry-over from other donors' samples. V and J are TRBV7-2 and TRBJ2-2; 13 nucleotides agree with TRBD2. The CDR3 is CASRGTSGDTGELFF. CDR3 nucleotide sequence: TGTGCCTCCAGAGGGACTAGCGGGGACACCGGGGAGCTGTTTTTT.